The clone carrying this TCR beta chain came up once. Its target is unknown. The CDR3 runs 18 residues. Germline assignment: CDR1 MGHRA and CDR2 YSYEKL. V shed 1 base, J shed 0 bases, and the junction held 7 bases outside the gene matches. Naive CD8 cells lacked CD45RO, underwent positive selection for CCR7 and left out terminally differentiated effector memory CD45RA+ cells. The record originates from a study of shared clonotypes between healthy human individuals. Study-wide context: For every donor, three CD4 naive, three CD4 memory, two CD8 naive and one CD8 memory plates were used.

The assay ran at deep level. Repertoires were generated with immunoSEQ multiplex PCR, while TCRdb's copy carries only in-frame clones and drops some. The data show approximately 720,000 clones, with roughly 94% seen just once and approximately 25% held by the top ten. Study results and limitations: Donor scarcity curtailed the genetic and exposure-history diversity represented herein.

The sequenced sample was naive CD8+ T cells sorted from blood. This receptor was obtained from a young man in good health. The chain recombines TRBV4-1 with TRBJ2-7; 12 bases are a match to TRBD2. The CDR3 coding sequence is TGCGCCAGCAGCCAAGTCCGAACTAGCGGGGGGATCTCCTACGAGCAGTACTTC. It codes for CASSQVRTSGGISYEQYF.